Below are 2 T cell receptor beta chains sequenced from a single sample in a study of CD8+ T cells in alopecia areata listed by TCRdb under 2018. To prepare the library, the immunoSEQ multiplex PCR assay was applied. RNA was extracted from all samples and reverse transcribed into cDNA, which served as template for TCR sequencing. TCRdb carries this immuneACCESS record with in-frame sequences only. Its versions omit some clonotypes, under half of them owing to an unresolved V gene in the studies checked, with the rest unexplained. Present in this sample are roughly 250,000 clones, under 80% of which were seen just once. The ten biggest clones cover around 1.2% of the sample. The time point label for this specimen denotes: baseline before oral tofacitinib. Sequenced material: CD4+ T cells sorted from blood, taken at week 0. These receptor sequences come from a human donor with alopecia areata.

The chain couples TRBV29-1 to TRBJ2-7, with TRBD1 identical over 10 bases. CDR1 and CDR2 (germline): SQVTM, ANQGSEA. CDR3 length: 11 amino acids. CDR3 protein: CSGGQGGEQYF. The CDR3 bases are TGCAGTGGAGGACAGGGGGGCGAGCAGTACTTC.

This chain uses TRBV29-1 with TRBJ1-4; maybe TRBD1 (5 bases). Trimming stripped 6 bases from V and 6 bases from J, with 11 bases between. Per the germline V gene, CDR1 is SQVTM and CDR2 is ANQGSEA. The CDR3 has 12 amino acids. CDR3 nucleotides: TGCAGCGTCTTAGGGGAAGATGAAAAACTGTTTTTT. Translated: CSVLGEDEKLFF. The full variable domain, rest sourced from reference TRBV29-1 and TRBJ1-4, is SAVISQKPSRDICQRGTSLTIQCQVDSQVTMMFWYRQQPGQSLTLIATANQGSEATYESGFVIDKFPISRPNLTFSTLTVSNMSPEDSSIYLCSVLGEDEKLFFGSGTQLSVL.